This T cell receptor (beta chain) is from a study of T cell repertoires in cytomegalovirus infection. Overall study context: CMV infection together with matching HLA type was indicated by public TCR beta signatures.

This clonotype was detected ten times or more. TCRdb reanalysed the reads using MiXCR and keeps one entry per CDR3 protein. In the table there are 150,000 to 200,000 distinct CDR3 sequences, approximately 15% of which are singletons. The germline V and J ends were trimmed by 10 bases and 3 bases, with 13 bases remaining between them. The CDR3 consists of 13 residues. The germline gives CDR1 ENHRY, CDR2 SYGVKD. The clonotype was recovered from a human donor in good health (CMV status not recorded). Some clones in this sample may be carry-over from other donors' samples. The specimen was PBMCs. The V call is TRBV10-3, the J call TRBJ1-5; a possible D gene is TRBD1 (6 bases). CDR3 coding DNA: TGTGCCACCCAGGGGTTGGACAATCAGCCCCAGCATTTT. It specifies CATQGLDNQPQHF.